The present T cell receptor beta chain was sequenced within a study of Graves' ophthalmopathy and Graves' hyperthyroidism. Study-wide findings and caveats: A roughly 84% specificity and about 90% sensitivity were achieved by a 13-signature model that separated ophthalmopathy from stable hyperthyroidism.

CDR3 length equals 14 residues. Germline values: CDR1 MNHEY, CDR2 SMNVEV (reference sequence). Trimming cost V 6 bases and J 3 bases, with 15 bases left between them. Amplifying from RNA transcripts, the study obtained TCR beta CDR3 regions. RT-PCR was first run with HTBI primers, then multiplex PCR in a second round. Via MiXCR, TCRdb re-called the multiplex PCR reads, giving one row per CDR3 protein. The sample carries 340,000 or so distinct CDR3 sequences, roughly 16% recorded once. Clinical symptoms, serum thyroxine, TRAb, thyroid ultrasound and orbital computed tomography were relied on for diagnosis. Sampling 10 ml of fresh peripheral blood provided the PBMCs. This clonotype occurred once. Its specificity is unknown.

The V and J genes are TRBV27 and TRBJ2-7; D call uncertain. The origin of this receptor is an adult man with Graves' ophthalmopathy. What was sequenced was peripheral blood. This CDR3 is CASRAFRADYEQYF. DNA of the CDR3: TGTGCCAGCAGGGCGTTTAGGGCAGACTACGAGCAGTACTTC.